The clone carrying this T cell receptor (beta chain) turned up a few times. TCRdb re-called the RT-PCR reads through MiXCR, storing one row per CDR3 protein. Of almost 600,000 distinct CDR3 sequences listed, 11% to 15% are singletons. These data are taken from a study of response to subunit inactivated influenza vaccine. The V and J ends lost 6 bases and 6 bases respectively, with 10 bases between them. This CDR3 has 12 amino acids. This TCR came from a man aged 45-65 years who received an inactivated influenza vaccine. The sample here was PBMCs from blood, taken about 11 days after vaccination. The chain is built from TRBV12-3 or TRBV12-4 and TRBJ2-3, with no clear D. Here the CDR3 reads CASRASSDTQYF. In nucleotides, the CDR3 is TGTGCCAGCAGGGCCTCCTCGGATACGCAGTATTTT.